This TCR beta chain was found in a study of lymphopenia after photon versus proton radiotherapy. The V gene end was trimmed by 0 bases and the J gene end by 5 bases; junction bases not matched to a gene: 9. CDR3 length: 16 residues. Looked up from germline, CDR1 is MGHDK and CDR2 is SYGVNS. TCRdb keeps only in-frame clones here, not all; method: immunoSEQ multiplex PCR. The data show about 33,000 clones, under 90% seen once. The receptor was isolated from a woman aged 45-59 years with pancreatic cancer. Sample: peripheral blood, taken from a patient treated with photon-based radiotherapy. The V and J genes are TRBV25-1 and TRBJ2-5; 7 bases agree with TRBD1. In nucleotides, the CDR3 is TGTGCCAGCAGTGAATATGCGACAGGGTCTAGGGAGACCCAGTACTTC. It translates to CASSEYATGSRETQYF.